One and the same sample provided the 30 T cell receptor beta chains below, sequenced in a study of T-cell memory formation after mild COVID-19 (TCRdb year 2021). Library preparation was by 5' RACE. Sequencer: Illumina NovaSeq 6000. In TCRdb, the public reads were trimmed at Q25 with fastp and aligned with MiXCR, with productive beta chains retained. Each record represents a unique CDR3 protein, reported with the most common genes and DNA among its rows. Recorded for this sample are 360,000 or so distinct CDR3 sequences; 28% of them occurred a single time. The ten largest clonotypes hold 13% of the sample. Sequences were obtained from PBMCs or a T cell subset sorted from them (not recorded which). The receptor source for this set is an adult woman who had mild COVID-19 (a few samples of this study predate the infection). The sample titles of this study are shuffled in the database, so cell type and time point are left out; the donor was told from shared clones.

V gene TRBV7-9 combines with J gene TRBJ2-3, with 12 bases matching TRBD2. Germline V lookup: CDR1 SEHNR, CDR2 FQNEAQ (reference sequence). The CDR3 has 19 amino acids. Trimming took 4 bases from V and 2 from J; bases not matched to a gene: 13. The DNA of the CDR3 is TGTGCCAGCAGCTCCTCCGGGACTAGCGGGCCCACGCACACAGATACGCAGTATTTT. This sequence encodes CASSSSGTSGPTHTDTQYF.

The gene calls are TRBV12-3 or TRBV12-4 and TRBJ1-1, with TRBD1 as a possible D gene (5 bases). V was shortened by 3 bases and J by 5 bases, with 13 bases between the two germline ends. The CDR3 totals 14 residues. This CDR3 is CASSFARVSTEAFF. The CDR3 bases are TGTGCCAGCAGTTTCGCCAGGGTTAGTACTGAAGCTTTCTTT.

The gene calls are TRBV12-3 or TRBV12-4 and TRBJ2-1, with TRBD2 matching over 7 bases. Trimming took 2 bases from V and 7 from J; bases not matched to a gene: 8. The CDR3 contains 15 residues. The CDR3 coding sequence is TGTGCCAGCAGTTTATCGGGGGGAAGACAGAATGAGCAGTTCTTC. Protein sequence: CASSLSGGRQNEQFF.

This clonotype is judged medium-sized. CDR3 protein: CASSFLGTGGSYEQYF. DNA of the CDR3: TGTGCCAGCAGCTTCCTAGGGACAGGGGGCTCCTACGAGCAGTACTTC. V usage is TRBV5-6 and J usage is TRBJ2-7; 11 positions agree with TRBD1. The CDR3 consists of 16 residues. V dropped 2 bases and J dropped 0; count of bases not matched to a gene: 4. Germline lookup yields CDR1 SGHDT and CDR2 YYEEEE.

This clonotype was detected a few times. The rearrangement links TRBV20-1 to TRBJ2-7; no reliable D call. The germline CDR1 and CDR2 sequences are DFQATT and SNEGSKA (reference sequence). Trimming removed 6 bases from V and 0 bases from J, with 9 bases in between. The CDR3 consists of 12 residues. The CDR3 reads CSAFRSSYEQYF. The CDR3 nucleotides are TGCAGTGCATTTCGAAGCTCCTACGAGCAGTACTTC.

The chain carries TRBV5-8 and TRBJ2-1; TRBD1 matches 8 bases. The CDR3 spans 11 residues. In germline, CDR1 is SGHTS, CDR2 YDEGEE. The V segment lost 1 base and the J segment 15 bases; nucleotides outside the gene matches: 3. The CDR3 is CASSLLDRVFF. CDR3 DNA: TGTGCCAGCAGCTTGCTGGACAGGGTGTTCTTC.

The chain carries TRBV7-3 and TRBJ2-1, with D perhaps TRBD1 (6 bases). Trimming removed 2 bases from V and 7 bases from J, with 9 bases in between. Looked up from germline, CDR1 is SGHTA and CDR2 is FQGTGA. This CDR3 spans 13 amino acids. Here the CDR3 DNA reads TGTGCCAGCAGCTTAGCCCAGGGGAATGAGCAGTTCTTC. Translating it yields CASSLAQGNEQFF.

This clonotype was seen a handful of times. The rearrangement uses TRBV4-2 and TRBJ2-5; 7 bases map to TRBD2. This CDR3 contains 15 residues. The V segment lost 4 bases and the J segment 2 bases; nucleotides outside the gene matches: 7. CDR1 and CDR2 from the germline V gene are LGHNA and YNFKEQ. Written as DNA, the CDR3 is TGTGCCAGCAGCCCCAGACTAGCAGATCAAGAGACCCAGTACTTC. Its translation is CASSPRLADQETQYF.

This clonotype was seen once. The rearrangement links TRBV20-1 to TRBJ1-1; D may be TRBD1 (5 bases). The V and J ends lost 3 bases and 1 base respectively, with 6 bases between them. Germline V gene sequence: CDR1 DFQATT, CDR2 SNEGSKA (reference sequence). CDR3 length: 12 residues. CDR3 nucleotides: TGCAGTGCTAGGCAGGGGAACACTGAAGCTTTCTTT. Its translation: CSARQGNTEAFF.

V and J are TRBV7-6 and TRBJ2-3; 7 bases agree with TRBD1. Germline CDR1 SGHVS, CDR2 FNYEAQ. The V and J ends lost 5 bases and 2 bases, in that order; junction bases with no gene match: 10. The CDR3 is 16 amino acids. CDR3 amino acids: CASSPHPGQTTDTQYF. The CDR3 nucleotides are TGTGCCAGCAGCCCCCACCCGGGACAGACCACAGATACGCAGTATTTT.

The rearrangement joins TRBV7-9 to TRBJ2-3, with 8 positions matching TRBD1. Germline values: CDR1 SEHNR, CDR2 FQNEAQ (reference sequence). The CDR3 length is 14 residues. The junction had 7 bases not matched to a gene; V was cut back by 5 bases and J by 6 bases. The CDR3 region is CASSLRQGIDTQYF. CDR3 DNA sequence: TGTGCCAGCAGCCTACGACAGGGGATCGATACGCAGTATTTT.

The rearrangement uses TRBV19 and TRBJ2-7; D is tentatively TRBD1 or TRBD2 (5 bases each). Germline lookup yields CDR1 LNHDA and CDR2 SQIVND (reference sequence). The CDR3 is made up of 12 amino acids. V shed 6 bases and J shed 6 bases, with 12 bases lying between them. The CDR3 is CASSPTGREQYF. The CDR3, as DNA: TGTGCCAGTAGCCCTACGGGGCGCGAGCAGTACTTC.

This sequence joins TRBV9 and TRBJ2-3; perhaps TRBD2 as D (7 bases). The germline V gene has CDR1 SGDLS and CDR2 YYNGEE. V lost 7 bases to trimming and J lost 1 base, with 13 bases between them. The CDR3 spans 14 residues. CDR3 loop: CASGGGQRTDTQYF. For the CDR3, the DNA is TGTGCCAGCGGGGGGGGGCAGCGCACAGATACGCAGTATTTT.

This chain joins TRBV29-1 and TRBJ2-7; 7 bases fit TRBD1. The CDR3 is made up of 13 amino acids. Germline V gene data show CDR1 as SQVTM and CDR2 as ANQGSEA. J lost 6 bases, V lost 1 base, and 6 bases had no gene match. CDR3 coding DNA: TGCAGCGTTGAAGGGAGAGGGGGCCTCGAGCAGTACTTC. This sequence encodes CSVEGRGGLEQYF.

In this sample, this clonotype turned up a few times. The chain's CDR3 is CASSSQRGATEAFF. The DNA of the CDR3 is TGTGCCAGCAGTTCCCAGCGGGGGGCCACTGAAGCTTTCTTT. The chain uses TRBV12-3 or TRBV12-4 and TRBJ1-1, with D possibly TRBD1 on 6 matching bases. This CDR3 has 14 amino acids. V was pared by 4 bases and J by 4 bases, with 13 bases between.

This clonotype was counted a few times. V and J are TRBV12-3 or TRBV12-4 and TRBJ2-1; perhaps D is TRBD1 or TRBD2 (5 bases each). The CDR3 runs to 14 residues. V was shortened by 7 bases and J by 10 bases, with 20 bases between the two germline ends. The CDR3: CASTPLGVSAEQFF. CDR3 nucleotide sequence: TGTGCCAGCACTCCCCTGGGGGTTAGCGCCGAGCAGTTCTTC.

The CDR3 region is CASSSRAGETQYF. CDR3 bases: TGTGCCAGCTCGAGCAGGGCGGGAGAGACCCAGTACTTC. The V gene is TRBV9, the J gene TRBJ2-5, with D perhaps given as TRBD1 or TRBD2 (5 bases each). The germline gives CDR1 SGDLS, CDR2 YYNGEE. Deletions cut 7 bases from V and 4 bases from J, with 14 bases between. This CDR3 spans 13 amino acids.

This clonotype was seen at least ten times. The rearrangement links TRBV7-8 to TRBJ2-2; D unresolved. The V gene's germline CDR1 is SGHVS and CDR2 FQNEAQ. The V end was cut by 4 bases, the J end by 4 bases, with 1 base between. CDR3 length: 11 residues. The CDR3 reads CASSSTGELFF. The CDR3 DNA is TGTGCCAGCAGCTCCACCGGGGAGCTGTTTTTT.

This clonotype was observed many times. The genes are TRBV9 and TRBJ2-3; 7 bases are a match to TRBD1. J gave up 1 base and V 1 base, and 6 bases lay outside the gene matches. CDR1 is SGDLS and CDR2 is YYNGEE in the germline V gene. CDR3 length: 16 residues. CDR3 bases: TGTGCCAGCAGCGTAAACAGGGGTTCCGGCACAGATACGCAGTATTTT. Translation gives CASSVNRGSGTDTQYF.

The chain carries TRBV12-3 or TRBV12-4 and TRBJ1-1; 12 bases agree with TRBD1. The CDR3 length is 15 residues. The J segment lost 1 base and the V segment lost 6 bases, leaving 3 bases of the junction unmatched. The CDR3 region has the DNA TGTGCCAGCAGCGGGACAGGGGGCCGGAACACTGAAGCTTTCTTT. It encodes CASSGTGGRNTEAFF.

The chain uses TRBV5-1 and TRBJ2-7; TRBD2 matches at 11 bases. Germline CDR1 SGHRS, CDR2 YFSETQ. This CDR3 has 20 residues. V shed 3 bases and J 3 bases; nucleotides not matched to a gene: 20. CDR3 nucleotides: TGCGCCAGCAGCTGGCCTCGACTAGCGGGGAGCGGGGGTGAACTCTACGAGCAGTACTTC. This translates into CASSWPRLAGSGGELYEQYF.

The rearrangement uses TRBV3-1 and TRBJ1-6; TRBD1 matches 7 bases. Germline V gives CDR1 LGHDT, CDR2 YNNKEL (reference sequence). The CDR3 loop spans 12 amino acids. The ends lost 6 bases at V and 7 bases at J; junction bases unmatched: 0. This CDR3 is CASRQGNSPLHF. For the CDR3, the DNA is TGTGCCAGCAGACAGGGGAATTCACCCCTCCACTTT.

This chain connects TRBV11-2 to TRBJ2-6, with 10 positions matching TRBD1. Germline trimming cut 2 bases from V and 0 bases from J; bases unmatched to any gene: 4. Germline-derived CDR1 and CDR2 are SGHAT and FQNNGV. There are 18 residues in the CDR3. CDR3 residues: CASSLRQGAPSGANVLTF. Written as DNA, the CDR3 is TGTGCCAGCAGCTTAAGACAGGGGGCGCCCTCTGGGGCCAACGTCCTGACTTTC.

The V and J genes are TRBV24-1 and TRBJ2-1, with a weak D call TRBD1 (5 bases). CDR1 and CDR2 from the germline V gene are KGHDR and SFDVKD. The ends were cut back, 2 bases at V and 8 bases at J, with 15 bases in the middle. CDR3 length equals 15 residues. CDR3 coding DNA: TGTGCCACCAGTGATTCGTCAGGGTTTGTGGATGAGCAGTTCTTC. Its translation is CATSDSSGFVDEQFF.

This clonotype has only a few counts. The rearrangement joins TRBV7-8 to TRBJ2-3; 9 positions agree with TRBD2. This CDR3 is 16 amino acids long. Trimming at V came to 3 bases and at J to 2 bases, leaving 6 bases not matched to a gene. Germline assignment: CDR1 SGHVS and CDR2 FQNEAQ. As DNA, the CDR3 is TGTGCCAGCAGCTTTCAGGCTAGCGGGAACACAGATACGCAGTATTTT. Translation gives CASSFQASGNTDTQYF.

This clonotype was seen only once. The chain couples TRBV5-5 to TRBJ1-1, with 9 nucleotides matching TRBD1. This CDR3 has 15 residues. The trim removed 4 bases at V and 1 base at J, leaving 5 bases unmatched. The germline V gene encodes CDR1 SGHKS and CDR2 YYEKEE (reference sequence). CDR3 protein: CASSTKQGANTEAFF. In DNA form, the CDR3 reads TGTGCCAGCAGCACCAAACAGGGGGCGAACACTGAAGCTTTCTTT.

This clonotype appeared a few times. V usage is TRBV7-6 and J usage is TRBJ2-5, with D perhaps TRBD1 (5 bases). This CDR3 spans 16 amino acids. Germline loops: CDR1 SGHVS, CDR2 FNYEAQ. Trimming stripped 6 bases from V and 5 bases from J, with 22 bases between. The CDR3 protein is CASSPYNPGPGETQYF. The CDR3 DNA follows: TGTGCCAGCAGTCCTTACAACCCAGGGCCTGGCGAGACCCAGTACTTC.

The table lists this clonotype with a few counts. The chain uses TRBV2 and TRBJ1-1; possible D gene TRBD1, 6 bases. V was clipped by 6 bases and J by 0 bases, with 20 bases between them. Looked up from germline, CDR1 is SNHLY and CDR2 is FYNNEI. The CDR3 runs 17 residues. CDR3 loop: CASSENPTGTLNTEAFF. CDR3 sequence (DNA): TGTGCCAGCAGCGAAAACCCAACAGGGACTTTGAACACTGAAGCTTTCTTT.

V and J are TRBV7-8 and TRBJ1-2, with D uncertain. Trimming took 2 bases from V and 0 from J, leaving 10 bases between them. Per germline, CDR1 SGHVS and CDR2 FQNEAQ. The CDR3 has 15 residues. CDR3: CASSLSYGANYGYTF. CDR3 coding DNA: TGTGCCAGCAGCTTAAGTTACGGTGCTAACTATGGCTACACCTTC.

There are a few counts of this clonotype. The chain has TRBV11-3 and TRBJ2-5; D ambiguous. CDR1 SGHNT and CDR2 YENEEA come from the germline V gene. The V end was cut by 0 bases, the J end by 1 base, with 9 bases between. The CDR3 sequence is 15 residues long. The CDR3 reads CASSLDPTTQETQYF. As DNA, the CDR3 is TGTGCCAGCAGCTTAGATCCCACCACCCAAGAGACCCAGTACTTC.